The clone carrying this T cell receptor beta chain was observed many times. This CDR3 region has 15 residues. V lost 0 bases and J lost 3, with 13 bases in between. The germline gives CDR1 SGHDT, CDR2 YYEEEE. The sample comes from a study of T cells in Graves' hyperthyroidism and ophthalmopathy. TCR beta CDR3 regions were amplified from RNA. An initial round of RT-PCR targeting the TCR CDR3 relied on the HTBI primer set. TCRdb called the multiplex PCR reads again in MiXCR, with one record for every CDR3 protein. The sample comprises fewer than 900,000 distinct CDR3 sequences, around 20% of which are singletons, and about a sixth rests with the top ten.

This TCR was recovered from a woman in her fifties or sixties with Graves' hyperthyroidism that later progressed to Graves' ophthalmopathy. Sequences were obtained from blood. The gene calls are TRBV5-6 and TRBJ2-7; D assignment may be TRBD1 or TRBD2 (5 bases each). CDR3 loop: CASSLDLGPNYEQYF. The CDR3 bases are TGTGCCAGCAGCTTGGACCTGGGACCTAACTACGAGCAGTACTTC.